This TCR beta chain comes out of a study of blood T cell repertoires in COVID-19. The wider study: Whether acute or convalescent, the COVID-19 samples came from the United States, Italy and Spain. Nucleic acid was either cDNA or gDNA, and it came from T cells, B-cell-depleted T cells, or PBMCs.

Authors' data handling: Amplification of reference gene primers was used by the study to estimate nucleated cell counts. Profiled with immunoSEQ multiplex PCR; TCRdb holds only in-frame clones, not every one. The DNA gave D and trimming, while V, J and clone size come from that table. The table has about 410,000 clones, more than 80% seen once. The germline V gene encodes CDR1 MNHEY and CDR2 SVGAGI. The V and J ends lost 6 bases and 3 bases respectively, with 11 bases between them. CDR3 size: 13 residues. This receptor was identified in a young woman with active or convalescent COVID-19. V usage is TRBV6-5 and J usage is TRBJ1-1; no reliable D call. What was sequenced was peripheral blood. The CDR3, as DNA: TGTGCCAGCAGCTTGGTGGGCGACACTGAAGCTTTCTTT. It is translated as CASSLVGDTEAFF.